Here is one T cell receptor (beta chain) with its context. Its antigen is not identified. This record belongs to a study of cytomegalovirus exposure and HLA in healthy donors. Study-level points and caveats: Cytomegalovirus association was listed for about 170 TCR beta chains.

Germline trimming cut 4 bases from V and 2 bases from J; bases unmatched to any gene: 10. The CDR3 covers 17 residues. The V gene's germline CDR1 is LNHDA and CDR2 SQIVND (reference sequence). Clones were sequenced by immunoSEQ multiplex PCR, and TCRdb holds only the in-frame ones, with some missing. The sample includes over 150,000 clones, 86% of them seen just once. Sample: PBMCs. This receptor was obtained from a man younger than 30 in good health and CMV-seropositive. V and J are TRBV19 and TRBJ2-3; 9 nucleotides line up with TRBD1. The CDR3 nucleotides read TGTGCCAGTAGTACCCCTGGGACAGGGCCACTCACAGATACGCAGTATTTT. This codes for CASSTPGTGPLTDTQYF.